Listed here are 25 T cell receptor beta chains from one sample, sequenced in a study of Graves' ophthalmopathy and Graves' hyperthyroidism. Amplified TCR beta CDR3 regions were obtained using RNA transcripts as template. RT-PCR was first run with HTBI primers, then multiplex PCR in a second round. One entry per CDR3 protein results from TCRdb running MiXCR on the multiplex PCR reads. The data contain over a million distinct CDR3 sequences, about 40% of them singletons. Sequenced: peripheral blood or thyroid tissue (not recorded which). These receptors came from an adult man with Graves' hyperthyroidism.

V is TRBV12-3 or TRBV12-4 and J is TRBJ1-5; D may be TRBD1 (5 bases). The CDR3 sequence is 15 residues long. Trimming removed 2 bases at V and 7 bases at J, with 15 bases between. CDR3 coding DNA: TGTGCCAGCAGTTTATCTGATGGTCGACAGCAGCCCCAGCATTTT. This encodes CASSLSDGRQQPQHF.

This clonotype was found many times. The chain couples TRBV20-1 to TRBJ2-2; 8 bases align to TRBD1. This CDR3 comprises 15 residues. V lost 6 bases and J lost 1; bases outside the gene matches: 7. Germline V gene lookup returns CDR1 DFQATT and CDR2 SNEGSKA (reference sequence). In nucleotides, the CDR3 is TGCAGTGCCATAGACAGGGGATGGAACACCGGGGAGCTGTTTTTT. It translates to CSAIDRGWNTGELFF.

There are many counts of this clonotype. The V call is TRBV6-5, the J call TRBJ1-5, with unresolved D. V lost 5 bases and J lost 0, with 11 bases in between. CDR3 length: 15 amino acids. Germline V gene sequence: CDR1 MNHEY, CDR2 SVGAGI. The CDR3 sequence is CASSVPGDSNQPQHF. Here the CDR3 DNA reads TGTGCCAGCAGTGTACCAGGAGATAGCAATCAGCCCCAGCATTTT.

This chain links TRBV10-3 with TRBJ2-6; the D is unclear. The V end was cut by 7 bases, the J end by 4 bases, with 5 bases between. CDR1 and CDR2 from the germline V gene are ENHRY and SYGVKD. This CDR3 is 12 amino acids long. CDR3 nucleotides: TGTGCCATCAACGACGGGGCCAACGTCCTGACTTTC. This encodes CAINDGANVLTF.

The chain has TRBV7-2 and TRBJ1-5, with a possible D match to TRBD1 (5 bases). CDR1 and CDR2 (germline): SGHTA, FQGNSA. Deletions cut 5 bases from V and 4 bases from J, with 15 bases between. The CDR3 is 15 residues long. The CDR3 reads CASSRGGDLNQPQHF. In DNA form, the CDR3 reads TGTGCCAGCAGCCGCGGAGGGGACCTGAATCAGCCCCAGCATTTT.

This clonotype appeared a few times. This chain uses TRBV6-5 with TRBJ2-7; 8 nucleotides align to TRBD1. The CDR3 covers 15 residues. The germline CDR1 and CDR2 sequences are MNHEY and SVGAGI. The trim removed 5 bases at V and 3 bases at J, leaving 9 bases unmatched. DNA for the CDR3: TGTGCCAGCAGTCAGGGGGCAGGGCGCGACTACGAGCAGTACTTC. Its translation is CASSQGAGRDYEQYF.

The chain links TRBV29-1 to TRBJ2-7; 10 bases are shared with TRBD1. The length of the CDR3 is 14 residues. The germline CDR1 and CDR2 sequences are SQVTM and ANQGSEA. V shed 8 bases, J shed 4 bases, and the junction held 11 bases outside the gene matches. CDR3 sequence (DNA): TGCAGCTACCAGGAGGGACAGGGGAGGTACGAGCAGTACTTC. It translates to CSYQEGQGRYEQYF.

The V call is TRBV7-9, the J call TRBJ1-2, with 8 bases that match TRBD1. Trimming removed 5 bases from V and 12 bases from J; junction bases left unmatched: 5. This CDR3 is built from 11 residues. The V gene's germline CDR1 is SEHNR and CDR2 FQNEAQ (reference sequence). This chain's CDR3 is CASSVDRGNTF. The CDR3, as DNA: TGTGCCAGCAGCGTCGACAGGGGCAACACCTTC.

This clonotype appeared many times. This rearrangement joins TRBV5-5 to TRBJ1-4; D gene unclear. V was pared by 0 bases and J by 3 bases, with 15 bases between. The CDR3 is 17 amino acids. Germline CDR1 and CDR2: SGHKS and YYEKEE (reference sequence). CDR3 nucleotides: TGTGCCAGCAGCTTGGGTCCCGGAAGCGGGGCTAATGAAAAACTGTTTTTT. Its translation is CASSLGPGSGANEKLFF.

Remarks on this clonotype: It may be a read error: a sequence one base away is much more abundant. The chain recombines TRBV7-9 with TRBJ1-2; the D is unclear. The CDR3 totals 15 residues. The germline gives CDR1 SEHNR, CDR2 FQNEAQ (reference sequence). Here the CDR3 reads CASSFPNGLTYGYAF. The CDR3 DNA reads TGTGCCAGCAGCTTTCCGAACGGTCTAACCTATGGCTACGCCTTC.

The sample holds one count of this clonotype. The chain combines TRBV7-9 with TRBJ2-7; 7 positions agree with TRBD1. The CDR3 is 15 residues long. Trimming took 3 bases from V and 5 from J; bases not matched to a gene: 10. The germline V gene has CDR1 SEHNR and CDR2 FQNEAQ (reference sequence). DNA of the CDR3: TGTGCCAGCAGCTTCGACTTACAGGGGATGGACGAGCAGTACTTC. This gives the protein CASSFDLQGMDEQYF.

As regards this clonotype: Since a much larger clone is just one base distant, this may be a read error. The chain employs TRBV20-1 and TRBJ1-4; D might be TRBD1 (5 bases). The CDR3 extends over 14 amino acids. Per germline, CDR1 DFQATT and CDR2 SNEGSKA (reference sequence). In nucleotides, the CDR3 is TGCAGTGCTAGGATGGAGGGGTGGAGTGAAAAACTGCTTTTT. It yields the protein CSARMEGWSEKLLF.

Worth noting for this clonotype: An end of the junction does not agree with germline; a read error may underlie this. The chain's CDR3 is CASSTGTFGFF. Here the CDR3 DNA reads TGTGCTAGCAGCACAGGGACATTTGGTTTCTTT. The chain recombines TRBV7-9 with TRBJ1-1, with D perhaps matching TRBD1 (6 bases). This CDR3 is 11 amino acids long. The germline V gene encodes CDR1 SEHNR and CDR2 FQNEAQ (reference sequence). The whole variable domain, remainder taken from reference TRBV7-9 and TRBJ1-1, is DTGVSQNPRHKITKRGQNVTFRCDPISEHNRLYWYRQTLGQGPEFLTYFQNEAQLEKSRLLSDRFSAERPKGSFSTLEIQRTEQGDSAMYLCASSTGTFGFFGQGTRLTVV.

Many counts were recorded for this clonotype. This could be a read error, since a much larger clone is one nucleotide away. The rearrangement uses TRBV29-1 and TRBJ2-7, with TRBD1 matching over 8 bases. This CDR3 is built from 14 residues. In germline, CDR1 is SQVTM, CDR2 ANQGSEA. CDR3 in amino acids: CSVRTGRGSYERYF. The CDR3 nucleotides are TGCAGCGTTCGGACAGGGAGAGGCTCCTACGAGCGGTACTTC.

Here the CDR3 reads CSADIRSGQGYTF. In DNA, the CDR3 is TGCAGCGCCGATATCCGCTCGGGACAGGGCTACACCTTC. The rearrangement links TRBV29-1 to TRBJ1-2, with 7 bases aligning to TRBD1. Per germline, CDR1 SQVTM and CDR2 ANQGSEA. J gave up 8 bases and V 7 bases, and 13 bases lay outside the gene matches. This CDR3 region has 13 residues.

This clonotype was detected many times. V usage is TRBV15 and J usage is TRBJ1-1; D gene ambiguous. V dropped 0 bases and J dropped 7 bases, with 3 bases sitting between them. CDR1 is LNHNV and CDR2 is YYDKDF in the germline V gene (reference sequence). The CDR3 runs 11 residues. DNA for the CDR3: TGTGCCACCAGCAGAGACAATGAAGCTTTCTTT. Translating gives CATSRDNEAFF.

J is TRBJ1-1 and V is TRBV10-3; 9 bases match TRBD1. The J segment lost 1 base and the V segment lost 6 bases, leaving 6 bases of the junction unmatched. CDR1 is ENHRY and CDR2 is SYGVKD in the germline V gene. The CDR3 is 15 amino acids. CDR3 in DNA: TGTGCCATCAGCCTCACAGGGGGCCAGAACACTGAAGCTTTCTTT. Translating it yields CAISLTGGQNTEAFF.

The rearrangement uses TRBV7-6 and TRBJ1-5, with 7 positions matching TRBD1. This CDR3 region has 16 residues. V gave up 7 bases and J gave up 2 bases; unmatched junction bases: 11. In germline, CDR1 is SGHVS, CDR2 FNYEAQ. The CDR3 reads CASTDTGTARNQPQHF. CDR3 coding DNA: TGTGCCAGCACCGACACCGGGACAGCCCGCAATCAGCCCCAGCATTTT.

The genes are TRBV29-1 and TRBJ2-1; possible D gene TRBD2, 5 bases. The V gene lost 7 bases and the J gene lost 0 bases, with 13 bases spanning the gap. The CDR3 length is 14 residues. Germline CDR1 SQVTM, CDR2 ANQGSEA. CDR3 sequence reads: CSAKGGSSYNEQFF. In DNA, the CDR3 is TGCAGCGCCAAAGGTGGGAGCTCCTACAATGAGCAGTTCTTC.

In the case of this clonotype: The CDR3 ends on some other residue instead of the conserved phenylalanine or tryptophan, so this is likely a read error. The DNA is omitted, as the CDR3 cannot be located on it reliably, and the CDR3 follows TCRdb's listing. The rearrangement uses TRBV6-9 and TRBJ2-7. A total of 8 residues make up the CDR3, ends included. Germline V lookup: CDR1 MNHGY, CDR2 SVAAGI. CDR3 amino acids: CASSYAER.

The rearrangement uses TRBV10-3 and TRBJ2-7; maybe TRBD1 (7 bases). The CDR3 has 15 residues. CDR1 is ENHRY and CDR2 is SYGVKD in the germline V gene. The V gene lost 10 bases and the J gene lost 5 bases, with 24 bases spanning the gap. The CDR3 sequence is CATGDRRVGGDEQYF. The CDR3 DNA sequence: TGTGCCACCGGGGACAGAAGGGTCGGGGGCGACGAGCAGTACTTC.

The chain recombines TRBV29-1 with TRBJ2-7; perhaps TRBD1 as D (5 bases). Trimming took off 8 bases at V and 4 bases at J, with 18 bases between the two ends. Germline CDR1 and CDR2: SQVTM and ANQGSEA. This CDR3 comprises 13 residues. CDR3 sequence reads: CSSRTGQGYEQYF. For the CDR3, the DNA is TGCAGCTCGCGGACCGGGCAGGGTTACGAGCAGTACTTC.

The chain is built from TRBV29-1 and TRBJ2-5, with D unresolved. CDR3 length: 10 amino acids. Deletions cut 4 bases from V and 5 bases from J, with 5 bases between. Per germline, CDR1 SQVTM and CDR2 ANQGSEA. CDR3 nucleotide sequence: TGCAGCGTTGTCTCGGAGACCCAGTACTTC. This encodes CSVVSETQYF.

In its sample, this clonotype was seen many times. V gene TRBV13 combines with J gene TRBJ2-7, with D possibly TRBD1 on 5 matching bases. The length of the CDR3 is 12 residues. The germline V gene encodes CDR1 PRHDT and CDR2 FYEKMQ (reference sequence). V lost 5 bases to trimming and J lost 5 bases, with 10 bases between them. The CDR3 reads CASSRGHNEQYF. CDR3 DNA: TGTGCCAGCAGCCGCGGACATAACGAGCAGTACTTC.

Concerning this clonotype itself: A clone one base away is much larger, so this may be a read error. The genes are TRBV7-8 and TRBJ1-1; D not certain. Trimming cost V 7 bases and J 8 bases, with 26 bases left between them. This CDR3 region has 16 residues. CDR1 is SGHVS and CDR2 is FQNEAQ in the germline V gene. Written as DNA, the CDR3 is TGTGCCAGCATCAGAACTCCCCCAGCGGATTCTCAGGAAGCTTTCTTT. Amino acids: CASIRTPPADSQEAFF.